Shown below are 28 T cell receptor beta chains from a single sample sequenced in a study of identical twins. TCRdb used MiXCR to reprocess the 5' RACE reads, holding one entry per CDR3 protein. The sample includes under 1 million distinct CDR3 sequences, 9% to 15% of them seen just once. These data also featured in a second study, about yellow fever vaccine responses in identical twins.

Sequenced sample: PBMCs. The receptors shown here come from a woman aged 18-29 years in good health.

This clonotype was seen more than once but under ten times. The genes are TRBV20-1 and TRBJ1-5; a possible D gene is TRBD1 (5 bases). This CDR3 has 12 residues. V was pared by 6 bases and J by 6 bases, with 12 bases between. The germline V gene encodes CDR1 DFQATT and CDR2 SNEGSKA (reference sequence). The CDR3 nucleotides are TGCAGTGCCGGGACTCTAGTTCAGCCCCAGCATTTT. Amino acids: CSAGTLVQPQHF.

V usage is TRBV12-3 or TRBV12-4 and J usage is TRBJ2-1; 10 nucleotides agree with TRBD2. The CDR3 consists of 15 residues. V shed 5 bases and J 6 bases; nucleotides not matched to a gene: 7. The CDR3 spells CASSLQSGGANEQFF. CDR3 sequence (DNA): TGTGCCAGCAGTCTCCAAAGCGGGGGGGCCAATGAGCAGTTCTTC.

This clonotype was recorded at least ten times. The chain combines TRBV28 with TRBJ1-2; 7 bases fit TRBD1. This CDR3 is 16 amino acids long. From germline, CDR1 is MDHEN and CDR2 SYDVKM. The ends lost 4 bases at V and 1 base at J; junction bases unmatched: 9. CDR3 bases: TGTGCCAGCAGTTATCGGACAGGATCTGTTAACTATGGCTACACCTTC. It yields the protein CASSYRTGSVNYGYTF.

The chain links TRBV19 to TRBJ2-2; a weak D match, TRBD1 (6 bases). CDR1 is LNHDA and CDR2 is SQIVND in the germline V gene (reference sequence). This CDR3 is built from 13 residues. Trimming shortened V by 5 bases and J by 5 bases, and 9 bases separated the two germline ends. The CDR3 here is CASSYRETGELFF. The DNA of the CDR3 is TGTGCCAGTAGTTACAGGGAAACCGGGGAGCTGTTTTTT.

This clonotype has ten or more counts. V is TRBV4-1 and J is TRBJ2-2; D perhaps matches TRBD1 (5 bases). The CDR3 length is 15 residues. Germline V gives CDR1 MGHRA, CDR2 YSYEKL. Trimming took off 1 base at V and 5 bases at J, with 11 bases between the two ends. The CDR3 nucleotides read TGCGCCAGCAGCCAAGGGGCAGGGAATACCGGGGAGCTGTTTTTT. Its protein product is CASSQGAGNTGELFF.

This clonotype came up many times. The V gene is TRBV5-8, the J gene TRBJ1-5; no definite D call. CDR3 length: 13 amino acids. The V gene lost 0 bases and the J gene lost 6 bases, with 7 bases spanning the gap. Germline V gives CDR1 SGHTS, CDR2 YDEGEE. The CDR3 bases are TGTGCCAGCAGCTTGGAAAAAGGTCAGCCCCAGCATTTT. It specifies CASSLEKGQPQHF.

In this sample, this clonotype turned up many times. The chain joins TRBV20-1 to TRBJ2-2; 7 bases are shared with TRBD2. The ends lost 5 bases at V and 2 bases at J; junction bases unmatched: 8. CDR1 is DFQATT, CDR2 SNEGSKA, per germline (reference sequence). This CDR3 is built from 15 residues. CDR3 region: CSARSGDLNTGELFF. The CDR3 DNA follows: TGCAGTGCTCGAAGCGGGGACCTCAACACCGGGGAGCTGTTTTTT.

The V call is TRBV6-2 or TRBV6-3, the J call TRBJ1-5; 7 nucleotides match TRBD1. CDR1 and CDR2 (germline): MNHEY, SVGEGT. The J segment lost 1 base and the V segment lost 7 bases, leaving 4 bases of the junction unmatched. The CDR3 has 14 residues. CDR3: CASTRTGSNQPQHF. CDR3 sequence (DNA): TGTGCCAGCACCCGGACAGGAAGCAATCAGCCCCAGCATTTT.

This clonotype came up a few times. This chain uses TRBV27 with TRBJ2-1; 8 bases match TRBD1. After removal of 4 bases from V and 3 bases from J, the junction contained 5 bases not matched to a gene. CDR1 is MNHEY, CDR2 SMNVEV, per germline (reference sequence). The CDR3 extends over 15 amino acids. Written as DNA, the CDR3 is TGTGCCAGCAGTTCAGGGGGCCCCGTCTACAATGAGCAGTTCTTC. This gives the protein CASSSGGPVYNEQFF.

The chain couples TRBV5-5 to TRBJ1-1; D not certain. CDR1 and CDR2 from the germline V gene are SGHKS and YYEKEE (reference sequence). This CDR3 has 14 amino acids. Trimming took off 1 base at V and 0 bases at J, with 7 bases between the two ends. The CDR3 DNA reads TGTGCCAGCAGCTTGAATGGGATGAACACTGAAGCTTTCTTT. Translating it yields CASSLNGMNTEAFF.

The V call is TRBV20-1, the J call TRBJ2-5; a weak D match, TRBD2 (6 bases). V lost 3 bases and J lost 3, with 11 bases in between. The CDR3 contains 13 residues. Germline V lookup: CDR1 DFQATT, CDR2 SNEGSKA (reference sequence). CDR3 amino acids: CSASSSAKETQYF. For the CDR3, the DNA is TGCAGTGCTAGTTCTAGCGCGAAAGAGACCCAGTACTTC.

This clonotype was observed many times. CDR3 sequence reads: CASSKPTGLIYEQYV. The CDR3 region has the DNA TGTGCCAGCAGCAAACCTACCGGACTAATCTACGAGCAGTACGTC. The V and J genes are TRBV21-1 and TRBJ2-7; no check of the table's D call, TRBD2, against the DNA was made. TRBV21-1 is noted as a pseudogene. CDR3 length: 15 amino acids.

The chain carries TRBV12-3 or TRBV12-4 and TRBJ2-1; 9 nucleotides match TRBD2. The CDR3 loop spans 16 amino acids. The junction had 12 bases not matched to a gene; V was cut back by 5 bases and J by 7 bases. The chain's CDR3 is CASSRQGSGSLNEQFF. CDR3 sequence (DNA): TGTGCCAGCAGTAGACAGGGTAGCGGGAGCCTGAATGAGCAGTTCTTC.

The CDR3: CATSRGVPSGANVLTF. DNA for the CDR3: TGTGCCACCAGCAGGGGGGTTCCCTCTGGGGCCAACGTCCTGACTTTC. V usage is TRBV15 and J usage is TRBJ2-6; D may match TRBD1 or TRBD2 (5 bases each). Germline CDR1 is LNHNV and CDR2 is YYDKDF (reference sequence). V was cut by 3 bases and J by 0 bases, with 9 bases left in between. The CDR3 has 16 residues.

The V call is TRBV6-4, the J call TRBJ1-6; maybe TRBD1 (6 bases). V was pared by 6 bases and J by 7 bases, with 13 bases between. The length of the CDR3 is 14 residues. Germline assignment: CDR1 MRHNA and CDR2 SNTAGT. CDR3 in DNA: TGTGCCAGCAGCACCGGGACATTAAATTCACCCCTCCACTTT. This gives the protein CASSTGTLNSPLHF.

This chain connects TRBV10-3 to TRBJ2-1, with 8 bases aligning to TRBD2. The trim removed 10 bases at V and 4 bases at J, leaving 6 bases unmatched. Germline lookup yields CDR1 ENHRY and CDR2 SYGVKD. This CDR3 contains 13 residues. CDR3 coding DNA: TGTGCCACCGCACTAGCGGAGTACAATGAGCAGTTCTTC. Its translation is CATALAEYNEQFF.

This clonotype was picked up a small number of times. The chain uses TRBV24-1 and TRBJ2-7, with D perhaps given as TRBD1 or TRBD2 (5 bases each). Germline assignment: CDR1 KGHDR and CDR2 SFDVKD. This CDR3 has 12 amino acids. Trimming pared 7 bases from V and 3 bases from J, leaving 9 bases between. The CDR3 protein is CATRGRFYEQYF. CDR3 sequence (DNA): TGTGCCACCAGGGGACGGTTCTACGAGCAGTACTTC.

This clonotype was detected ten times or more. This chain links TRBV27 with TRBJ2-7; 8 nucleotides agree with TRBD1. The ends lost 6 bases at V and 2 bases at J; junction bases unmatched: 9. This CDR3 region has 15 residues. Germline V gene lookup returns CDR1 MNHEY and CDR2 SMNVEV (reference sequence). The CDR3: CASSISGQETYEQYF. The CDR3, as DNA: TGTGCCAGCAGCATATCGGGACAGGAGACCTACGAGCAGTACTTC.

This chain joins TRBV2 and TRBJ2-7; unclear D gene. The CDR3 loop spans 10 amino acids. CDR1 is SNHLY and CDR2 is FYNNEI in the germline V gene. Trimming pared 8 bases from V and 5 bases from J, leaving 7 bases between. The CDR3 here is CASLWNEQYV. DNA for the CDR3: TGTGCCAGCCTGTGGAACGAGCAGTACGTC.

This clonotype was seen a single time. One end of the junction is discordant with germline, which a read error may explain. The chain is built from TRBV20-1 and TRBJ2-5; TRBD2 matches 12 bases. The CDR3 covers 17 residues. Germline assignment: CDR1 DFQATT and CDR2 SNEGSKA (reference sequence). The CDR3 here is CCARVLGLAGPTESQYF. In nucleotides, the CDR3 is TGCTGTGCTAGAGTCTTAGGACTAGCGGGACCCACTGAGTCCCAGTACTTC.

V and J are TRBV4-1 and TRBJ2-1, with D possibly being TRBD1 (6 bases). Germline V CDR1 and CDR2: MGHRA, YSYEKL. The CDR3 length is 16 residues. Trimming took 6 bases from V and 0 from J, leaving 15 bases between them. The CDR3 region has the DNA TGCGCCAGCAGGAAGCTACCGGACAGCTCCTACAATGAGCAGTTCTTC. It codes for CASRKLPDSSYNEQFF.

In its sample, this clonotype was seen a few times. The chain is built from TRBV7-3 and TRBJ2-7, with a tentative D call TRBD2 (7 bases). V was shortened by 3 bases and J by 6 bases, with 15 bases between the two germline ends. Germline V gives CDR1 SGHTA, CDR2 FQGTGA. This CDR3 has 14 residues. The CDR3 coding sequence is TGTGCCAGCAGCTTGGGGGGGCCCTCTGGCGAGCAGTACTTC. Translation: CASSLGGPSGEQYF.

V usage is TRBV7-8 and J usage is TRBJ2-2; 7 bases line up with TRBD2. Per the germline V gene, CDR1 is SGHVS and CDR2 is FQNEAQ. The CDR3 is 17 amino acids. V was pared by 2 bases and J by 5 bases, with 11 bases of the junction left unmatched. CDR3 in amino acids: CASSLTGGAPGTGELFF. As DNA, the CDR3 is TGTGCCAGCAGCTTAACGGGAGGTGCCCCTGGGACCGGGGAGCTGTTTTTT.

The sample holds a few counts of this clonotype. The CDR3 loop reads CATSDSDGSRHTGELFF. CDR3 sequence (DNA): TGTGCCACCAGTGATTCGGACGGGAGCCGTCACACCGGGGAGCTGTTTTTT. The rearrangement links TRBV24-1 to TRBJ2-2; D is possibly TRBD2 (6 bases). CDR1 is KGHDR and CDR2 is SFDVKD in the germline V gene. V lost 2 bases and J 3 bases, leaving 15 bases between the germline ends. This CDR3 is built from 17 residues.

The chain is built from TRBV7-8 and TRBJ2-1; 8 bases match TRBD2. V trimming: 8 bases; J trimming: 7 bases; junction bases outside the gene matches: 7. The CDR3 loop spans 13 amino acids. Germline CDR1 and CDR2: SGHVS and FQNEAQ. CDR3 residues: CASPGGAGNEQFF. CDR3 sequence (DNA): TGTGCCAGCCCGGGGGGGGCCGGGAATGAGCAGTTCTTC. The whole variable domain, filled in from reference TRBV7-8 and TRBJ2-1, reads GAGVSQSPRYKVAKRGQDVALRCDPISGHVSLFWYQQALGQGPEFLTYFQNEAQLDKSGLPSDRFFAERPEGSVSTLKIQRTQQEDSAVYLCASPGGAGNEQFFGPGTRLTVL.

This clonotype was counted only a few times. This chain connects TRBV20-1 to TRBJ2-7; tentative D call: TRBD1 (5 bases). V was trimmed by 1 base and J by 2 bases, leaving 9 bases between them. Germline CDR1 and CDR2: DFQATT and SNEGSKA (reference sequence). There are 13 residues in the CDR3. In DNA form, the CDR3 reads TGCAGTGCTAGAGGATGGGGCACCTACGAGCAGTACTTC. This encodes CSARGWGTYEQYF.

The rearrangement joins TRBV29-1 to TRBJ1-1; D ambiguous. Trimming took 4 bases from V and 3 from J, leaving 21 bases between them. Germline V gives CDR1 SQVTM, CDR2 ANQGSEA. The length of the CDR3 is 16 residues. The CDR3 DNA is TGCAGCGTTGTCCGAATTGGAACAGATCGGGACACTGAAGCTTTCTTT. It specifies CSVVRIGTDRDTEAFF.

V is TRBV12-3 or TRBV12-4 and J is TRBJ2-3, with D uncertain. V dropped 3 bases and J dropped 9 bases, with 10 bases sitting between them. The CDR3 totals 12 residues. The CDR3 nucleotides read TGTGCCAGCAGTTTCCCCCCCATAACGCAGTATTTT. Translating it yields CASSFPPITQYF.